This T cell receptor (beta chain) was captured by sequencing in a study of shared clonotypes between healthy human individuals (dated by TCRdb to about 2020). Concerning the study at large: The cohort comprised a couple of women and a few men aged 18 to 49 years. For each donor, three plates each were used for CD4 naive and CD4 memory, two plates were used for CD8 naive, and one plate was used for CD8 memory. Blood TCR repertoires of several healthy adults were deeply sequenced to estimate repertoire size and the extent of clonotype sharing between individuals. Different laboratories and diverse techniques were used to prepare libraries and sequence TCR repertoires, to increase sequencing depth and limit assay-specific biases. Each donor's leukapheresis produced roughly between roughly 0.85 and 9.5 billion PBMCs.

As to this clone: Its specific antigen is unknown. Per-base quality was not reported, and no clone a single base away is much larger than it.

The donors were healthy, HIV-negative adults with no recently reported acute infections or vaccinations. Every donor was a Caucasian adult living in Nashville, Tennessee, USA. CD4+ T cells were enriched through magnetic negative selection, after which naive cells were positively selected on CD45RA and the remaining negative fraction served as the memory subset. After blood collection by leukapheresis, PBMCs were isolated using Ficoll-Histopaque density gradient centrifugation and then cryopreserved in the vapor phase of liquid nitrogen. Purity and quantity of every magnetically sorted T cell population were checked by analytical flow cytometry. From each sorted fraction, genomic DNA was isolated and quantified by UV absorbance on a Nanodrop 2000c. Using the deep immunoSEQ assay, TCR CDR3 regions were amplified from genomic DNA by multiplex PCR. For each cell subset, the extracted genomic DNA was distributed evenly across all wells of several immunoSEQ 96-well plates, and each plate served as one replicate. For sorted subsets, around 200 ng genomic DNA, equal to tens of thousands of T cell genomes, was loaded into each replicate PCR. Purified libraries were measured with a Qubit 3.0 fluorometer, size-checked on a Bioanalyzer 2100, and measured again with the KAPA Library Quantification kit. Every immunoSEQ 96-well plate was sequenced on a separate single-read 150-cycle Illumina NextSeq 550 flow cell. The original methods were these. Because the immunoSEQ output included only junctional sequences and no quality scores, the filtering could not be the same as the filtering used for full-length reads. To assign V/J genes and CDR3, sequences were annotated against IMGT germline references using PyIR, a Python wrapper for IgBLAST v1.9. Reads were filtered out if the reads had weak V/J assignments (E-value above 1e-6), no CDR3, stop codons, out-of-frame junctions, or ambiguous translated residues. V3J clonotypes were defined as sequences sharing the same inferred V gene, J gene, and CDR3 amino acid sequence. To compute the percentage overlap between repertoires, the number of shared unique clonotypes was divided by the size of the smaller repertoire. RTK rarefaction, the Chao1 estimator, and Recon v2.1 estimates of unobserved clonotypes were used to assess repertoire richness. Generation probabilities for all TCRbeta clonotypes obtained by the gDNA method from a handful of donors were computed using OLGA. In its TCRdb copy, this immuneACCESS table keeps in-frame sequences only and misses some clones. Where compared with another copy, unresolved V genes explain less than half of these, and the others have no known cause. The D gene and trimming were derived from the DNA, and the V and J assignments and clone size from that table. The sample table lists about 2 million clones, approximately 95% of them with a count of one. The ten largest account for around 0.13% of the sample.

V is clipped by 3 bases and J by 7 bases, and the sequence between their germline boundaries is 10 bases long. Spanning cysteine to phenylalanine, the CDR3 consists of 13 amino acids. The retained sequence is limited to the CDR3, 39 bases, with the frame set at the first base. The CDR1 and CDR2 encoded by the germline V gene are MRHNA and SNTAGT. On the study overall, not on this receptor specifically: Because the study included only a small number of donors, the genetic and exposure-history diversity represented was limited. Only blood was sampled, and tissue TCR repertoires likely differ from those in blood. Compared with non-shared clonotypes, clonotypes shared by all four sorted-subset donors had higher generation probabilities. Pairwise subsampling indicated that sequencing depth was expected to affect the degree of clonotype sharing among donors. Incomplete sequencing was indicated by rarefaction of sorted-subset datasets, despite the large sequencing depth. Across a handful of donors, around 5% of naive CD4, around 3.5% of naive CD8, around 2.1% of memory CD4, and approximately 0.4% of memory CD8 clonotypes were shared. Naive subsets generally had larger estimated clonotype richness than memory subsets did.

The clonotype originates from a man between 18 and 35 years old in good health. The chain links TRBV6-4 with TRBJ1-5; too little of a D gene remains to name it. The sample was naive CD4+ T cells sorted from blood. This sample's cell subset or site label indicates: CD45RA+ positively selected. The CDR3 amino acid sequence is: CASSEEDGQPQHF. In nucleotide form, the sequence is TGTGCCAGCAGTGAGGAGGACGGGCAGCCCCAGCATTTT.